This TCR beta chain appears in the sequencing data of a study of blood T cells in healthy people across ages. Across the study: Per every two T cells, about one barcoded beta molecule was captured by template switching.

The second PCR ran about 6 to 12 cycles with a sample-barcoded 5' primer and J-beta primers. A single record per CDR3 protein comes from TCRdb applying MiXCR to the 5' RACE reads. The sample gives approximately 770,000 distinct CDR3 sequences, 58% of which show up once; roughly 22% is in the top ten. The germline V gene encodes CDR1 SQVTM and CDR2 ANQGSEA. Trimming cost V 6 bases and J 6 bases, with 11 bases left between them. The CDR3 extends over 11 amino acids. The TCR originated in a man aged 25-40 years in good health. The sequencing input was blood. V usage is TRBV29-1 and J usage is TRBJ1-2; D gene ambiguous. The CDR3 here is CSVLHINGYTF. CDR3 coding DNA: TGCAGCGTCCTCCACATAAATGGCTACACCTTC.